These 21 T cell receptor beta chains came from one sample sequenced in a study of PD-1 blockade in classical Hodgkin lymphoma. Generated by immunoSEQ multiplex PCR, the TCRdb table keeps only in-frame clones and is missing some. The sample records about 36,000 clones, roughly three quarters being singletons. The patients all showed relapse after autologous stem cell transplantation, while their brentuximab vedotin exposure varied. Material: peripheral blood mononuclear cells (PBMCs), obtained before the second cycle of nivolumab. Receptors were obtained from a human donor with classical Hodgkin lymphoma.

The chain recombines TRBV5-8 with TRBJ2-2; D possibly corresponds to TRBD1 (5 bases). This CDR3 spans 16 amino acids. CDR1 and CDR2 from the germline V gene are SGHTS and YDEGEE. V lost 8 bases, J lost 0 bases, and 17 bases lay in between. The chain's CDR3 is CASISRRGTNTGELFF. Here the CDR3 DNA reads TGTGCCAGTATCTCGCGAAGGGGAACGAACACCGGGGAGCTGTTTTTT.

There are a few counts of this clone. The rearrangement links TRBV4-2 to TRBJ2-7; 8 bases align to TRBD2. The CDR3 extends over 15 amino acids. V shed 3 bases, J shed 1 base, and the junction held 5 bases outside the gene matches. From germline, CDR1 is LGHNA and CDR2 YNFKEQ. CDR3 sequence (DNA): TGTGCCAGCAGCCATCAAAGCGGGGGATCCTACGAGCAGTACTTC. Translating gives CASSHQSGGSYEQYF.

V gene TRBV4-1 combines with J gene TRBJ1-5, with TRBD1 identical over 9 bases. Germline V CDR1 and CDR2: MGHRA, YSYEKL. The CDR3 spans 16 residues. With V trimmed by 4 bases and J by 0 bases, 4 bases remained unmatched. In nucleotides, the CDR3 is TGCGCCAGCAGCCCACGGACAGGGGCTAGCAATCAGCCCCAGCATTTT. Protein sequence: CASSPRTGASNQPQHF.

This clone showed up just once. This chain connects TRBV4-1 to TRBJ2-1; TRBD2 matches at 14 bases. Germline V CDR1 and CDR2: MGHRA, YSYEKL. The trim removed 1 base at V and 12 bases at J, leaving 20 bases unmatched. The CDR3 covers 20 residues. The CDR3 region is CASSQARPGLAGVPAGVQFF. The CDR3 nucleotides are TGCGCCAGCAGCCAAGCGCGCCCGGGACTAGCGGGGGTACCTGCTGGGGTGCAGTTCTTC.

This clone is classed as medium-sized. This sequence joins TRBV6-5 and TRBJ2-1; D call uncertain. The CDR3 loop spans 11 amino acids. Trimming took 5 bases from V and 4 from J, leaving 3 bases between them. Germline V gene data show CDR1 as MNHEY and CDR2 as SVGAGI. CDR3 loop: CASSTYNEQFF. CDR3 sequence (DNA): TGTGCCAGCAGTACTTACAATGAGCAGTTCTTC.

The chain recombines TRBV2 with TRBJ1-2; the D is unclear. Germline CDR1 is SNHLY and CDR2 is FYNNEI. The germline V and J ends were trimmed by 4 bases and 8 bases, with 14 bases remaining between them. The CDR3 is 13 amino acids. Written as DNA, the CDR3 is TGTGCCAGCAGTGCTGGGTGGGCGGGGGGCTACACCTTC. Encoded protein: CASSAGWAGGYTF. Filled out from reference TRBV2 and TRBJ1-2, the complete variable domain reads EPEVTQTPSHQVTQMGQEVILRCVPISNHLYFYWYRQILGQKVEFLVSFYNNEISEKSEIFDDQFSVERPDGSNFTLKIRSTKLEDSAMYFCASSAGWAGGYTFGSGTRLTVV.

J is TRBJ1-5 and V is TRBV15; 7 bases match TRBD1. CDR3 length: 16 amino acids. The germline gives CDR1 LNHNV, CDR2 YYDKDF (reference sequence). With 0 bases clipped from V and 3 bases from J, the junction kept 5 bases outside the gene matches. Here the CDR3 DNA reads TGTGCCACCAGCAGAGATAACGGACAGGTCAATCAGCCCCAGCATTTT. Translation: CATSRDNGQVNQPQHF.

This clone turned up a few times. This sequence joins TRBV9 and TRBJ2-1; 9 bases are a match to TRBD2. Per germline, CDR1 SGDLS and CDR2 YYNGEE. V shed 4 bases and J 8 bases; nucleotides not matched to a gene: 13. This CDR3 has 16 amino acids. DNA of the CDR3: TGTGCCAGCAGCCAAGACCGGGCTAGCGGGAACGATGAGCAGTTCTTC. The encoded protein is CASSQDRASGNDEQFF.

This clone appeared once. The rearrangement uses TRBV14 and TRBJ2-7, with D perhaps matching TRBD1 or TRBD2 (5 bases each). The V gene's germline CDR1 is SGHDN and CDR2 FVKESK. Trimming removed 0 bases at V and 2 bases at J, with 11 bases between. This CDR3 is built from 15 residues. CDR3 sequence: CASSQDLRGPYEQYF. The CDR3, as DNA: TGTGCCAGCAGCCAAGATTTGAGGGGACCCTACGAGCAGTACTTC.

V and J are TRBV7-2 and TRBJ2-3; a weak D match, TRBD1 (6 bases). V dropped 1 base and J dropped 2 bases, with 10 bases sitting between them. The CDR3 covers 15 residues. Germline lookup yields CDR1 SGHTA and CDR2 FQGNSA. Written as DNA, the CDR3 is TGTGCCAGCAGCTTAGGGGGGCTAGTCACAGATACGCAGTATTTT. This gives the protein CASSLGGLVTDTQYF.

This chain uses TRBV9 with TRBJ2-7; D is unresolved. The V end was cut by 1 base, the J end by 2 bases, with 10 bases between. From germline, CDR1 is SGDLS and CDR2 YYNGEE. This CDR3 is built from 14 residues. This CDR3 reads CASSVSGRAYEQYF. CDR3 bases: TGTGCCAGCAGCGTATCTGGCCGAGCCTACGAGCAGTACTTC.

This chain connects TRBV5-1 to TRBJ1-1; 8 bases map to TRBD1. V lost 4 bases and J lost 5; bases outside the gene matches: 7. This CDR3 is 14 amino acids long. The germline gives CDR1 SGHRS, CDR2 YFSETQ. The CDR3 loop is CASSATGVRTEAFF. The CDR3 region has the DNA TGCGCCAGCAGCGCGACAGGGGTGCGGACTGAAGCTTTCTTT.

J is TRBJ2-1 and V is TRBV11-2; no definite D call. Germline loops: CDR1 SGHAT, CDR2 FQNNGV. CDR3 size: 12 residues. The germline V and J ends were trimmed by 1 base and 9 bases, with 7 bases remaining between them. DNA for the CDR3: TGTGCCAGCAGCTTAGTTTACTCTGAGCAGTTCTTC. Its protein product is CASSLVYSEQFF.

V and J are TRBV15 and TRBJ2-7; TRBD1 agrees at 9 bases. Germline V gene sequence: CDR1 LNHNV, CDR2 YYDKDF (reference sequence). The CDR3 contains 20 residues. J lost 4 bases, V lost 1 base, and 20 bases had no gene match. The CDR3 protein is CATSRGFSSGITGGGYEQYF. The CDR3 DNA reads as TGTGCCACCAGCAGAGGATTTTCTAGTGGGATCACAGGGGGCGGTTACGAGCAGTACTTC.

This clone was recorded only once. This chain uses TRBV9 with TRBJ1-4; no firm D call. CDR1 and CDR2 from the germline V gene are SGDLS and YYNGEE. V lost 3 bases and J lost 0, with 15 bases in between. The CDR3 runs 17 residues. CDR3 residues: CASSGGRGSATNEKLFF. Written as DNA, the CDR3 is TGTGCCAGCAGCGGCGGACGGGGAAGTGCAACTAATGAAAAACTGTTTTTT.

The chain uses TRBV18 and TRBJ2-7, with 10 bases matching TRBD2. The CDR3 is 18 residues long. Germline trimming cut 3 bases from V and 3 bases from J; bases unmatched to any gene: 14. Germline values: CDR1 KGHSH, CDR2 LQKENI. CDR3 sequence: CASSPRPLGAGGYYEQYF. CDR3 bases: TGTGCCAGCTCACCCCGCCCTCTTGGAGCGGGAGGGTACTACGAGCAGTACTTC.

The chain links TRBV5-4 to TRBJ2-3, with 7 bases lining up with TRBD1. The germline CDR1 and CDR2 sequences are SGHNT and YYREEE (reference sequence). This CDR3 has 16 amino acids. V was pared by 0 bases and J by 0 bases, with 4 bases of the junction left unmatched. The CDR3 nucleotides are TGTGCCAGCAGCTTGGGACAGGGTCAGAGCACAGATACGCAGTATTTT. It codes for CASSLGQGQSTDTQYF.

Of note for this clone: Compared with germline, one end of the junction differs, possibly owing to a read error. The rearrangement uses TRBV5-5 and TRBJ1-5; D perhaps matches TRBD1 (5 bases). Germline V CDR1 and CDR2: SGHKS, YYEKEE (reference sequence). This CDR3 comprises 15 residues. CDR3 in DNA: TGTGCCAGCAGCCTTGACGGGGGTAGGGATCAACCCCAGCATTTT. The encoded protein is CASSLDGGRDQPQHF. The full variable domain, its missing parts supplied by reference TRBV5-5 and TRBJ1-5, is DAGVTQSPTHLIKTRGQQVTLRCSPISGHKSVSWYQQVLGQGPQFIFQYYEKEERGRGNFPDRFSARQFPNYSSELNVNALLLGDSALYLCASSLDGGRDQPQHFGDGTRLSIL.

The rearrangement joins TRBV28 to TRBJ1-5; TRBD1 might be the D (6 bases). CDR1 is MDHEN and CDR2 is SYDVKM in the germline V gene. This CDR3 spans 14 amino acids. V dropped 5 bases and J dropped 0 bases, with 8 bases sitting between them. Here the CDR3 reads CASSRGGSNQPQHF. The CDR3 coding sequence is TGTGCCAGCAGTAGGGGGGGTAGCAATCAGCCCCAGCATTTT. The complete variable domain, with remaining parts taken from reference TRBV28 and TRBJ1-5, reads DVKVTQSSRYLVKRTGEKVFLECVQDMDHENMFWYRQDPGLGLRLIYFSYDVKMKEKGDIPEGYSVSREKKERFSLILESASTNQTSMYLCASSRGGSNQPQHFGDGTRLSIL.

This chain links TRBV6-5 with TRBJ2-7; D tentatively fits TRBD1 or TRBD2 (5 bases each). V was cut by 6 bases and J by 1 base, with 13 bases left in between. The CDR3 spans 14 residues. Germline loops: CDR1 MNHEY, CDR2 SVGAGI. The CDR3 is CASSYRDASYEQYF. The CDR3 bases are TGTGCCAGCAGCTACCGGGACGCTTCCTACGAGCAGTACTTC.

The chain uses TRBV7-2 and TRBJ2-5; 8 nucleotides line up with TRBD2. Germline trimming cut 5 bases from V and 2 bases from J; bases unmatched to any gene: 4. The germline gives CDR1 SGHTA, CDR2 FQGNSA. The CDR3 is made up of 14 amino acids. The CDR3 region has the DNA TGTGCCAGCAGCATTCAGCGGGGGCAAGAGACCCAGTACTTC. It specifies CASSIQRGQETQYF.